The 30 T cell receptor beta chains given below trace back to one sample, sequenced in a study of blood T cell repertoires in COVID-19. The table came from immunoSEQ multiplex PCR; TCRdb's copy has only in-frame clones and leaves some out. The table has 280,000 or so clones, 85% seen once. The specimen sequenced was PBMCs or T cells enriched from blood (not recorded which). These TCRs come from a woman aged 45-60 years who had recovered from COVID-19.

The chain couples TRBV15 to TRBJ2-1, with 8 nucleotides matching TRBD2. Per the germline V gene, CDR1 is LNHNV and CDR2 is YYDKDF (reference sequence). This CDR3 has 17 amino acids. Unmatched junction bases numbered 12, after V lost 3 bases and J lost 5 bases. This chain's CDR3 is CATSRSPSGSRDNEQFF. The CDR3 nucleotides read TGTGCCACCAGCAGGTCCCCTAGCGGGTCTAGGGACAATGAGCAGTTCTTC. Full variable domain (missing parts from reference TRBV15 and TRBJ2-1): DAMVIQNPRYQVTQFGKPVTLSCSQTLNHNVMYWYQQKSSQAPKLLFHYYDKDFNNEADTPDNFQSRRPNTSFCFLDIRSPGLGDTAMYLCATSRSPSGSRDNEQFFGPGTRLTVL.

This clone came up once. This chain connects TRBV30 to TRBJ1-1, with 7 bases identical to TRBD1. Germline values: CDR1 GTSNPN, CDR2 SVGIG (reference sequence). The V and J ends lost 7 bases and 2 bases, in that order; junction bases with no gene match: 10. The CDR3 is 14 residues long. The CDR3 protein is CASQGGPGNTEAFF. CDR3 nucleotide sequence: TGTGCCTCCCAGGGGGGCCCAGGAAACACTGAAGCTTTCTTT.

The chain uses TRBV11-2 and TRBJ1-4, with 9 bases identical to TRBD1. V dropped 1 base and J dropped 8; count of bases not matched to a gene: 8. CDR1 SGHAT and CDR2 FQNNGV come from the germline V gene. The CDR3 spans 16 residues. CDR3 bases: TGTGCCAGCAGCTTAGGATTCTCGGGACAGGGCGAAAAACTGTTTTTT. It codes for CASSLGFSGQGEKLFF.

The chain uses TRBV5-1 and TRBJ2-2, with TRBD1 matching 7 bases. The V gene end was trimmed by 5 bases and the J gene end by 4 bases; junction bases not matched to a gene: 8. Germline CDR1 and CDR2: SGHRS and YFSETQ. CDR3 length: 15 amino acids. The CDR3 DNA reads TGCGCCAGCAGGGACGGGACAGTAAGCACCGGGGAGCTGTTTTTT. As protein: CASRDGTVSTGELFF.

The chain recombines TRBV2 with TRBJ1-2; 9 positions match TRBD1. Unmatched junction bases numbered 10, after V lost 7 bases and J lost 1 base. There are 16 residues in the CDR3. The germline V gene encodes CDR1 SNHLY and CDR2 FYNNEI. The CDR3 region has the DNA TGTGCCAGCACCCAACGCAGGACAGGGGTTAACTATGGCTACACCTTC. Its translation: CASTQRRTGVNYGYTF.

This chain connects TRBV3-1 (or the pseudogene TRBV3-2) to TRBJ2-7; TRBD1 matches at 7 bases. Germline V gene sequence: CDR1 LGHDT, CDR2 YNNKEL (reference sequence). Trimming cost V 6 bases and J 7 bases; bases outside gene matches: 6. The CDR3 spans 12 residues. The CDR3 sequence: CASSTTGVEQYF. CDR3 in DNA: TGTGCCAGCAGTACTACAGGGGTAGAGCAGTACTTC.

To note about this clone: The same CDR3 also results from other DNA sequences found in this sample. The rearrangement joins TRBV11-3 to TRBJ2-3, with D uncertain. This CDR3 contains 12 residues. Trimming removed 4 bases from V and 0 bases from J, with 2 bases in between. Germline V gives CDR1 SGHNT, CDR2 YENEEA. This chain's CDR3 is CASSSSTDTQYF. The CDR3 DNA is TGTGCCAGCAGCTCTAGCACAGATACGCAGTATTTT.

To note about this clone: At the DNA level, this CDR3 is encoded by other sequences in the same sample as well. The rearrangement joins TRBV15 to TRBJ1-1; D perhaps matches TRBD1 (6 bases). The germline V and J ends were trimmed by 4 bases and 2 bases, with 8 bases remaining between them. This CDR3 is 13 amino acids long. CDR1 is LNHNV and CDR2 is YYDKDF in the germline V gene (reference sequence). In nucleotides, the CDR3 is TGTGCCACCAGCACACAGGGAAACACTGAAGCTTTCTTT. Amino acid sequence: CATSTQGNTEAFF.

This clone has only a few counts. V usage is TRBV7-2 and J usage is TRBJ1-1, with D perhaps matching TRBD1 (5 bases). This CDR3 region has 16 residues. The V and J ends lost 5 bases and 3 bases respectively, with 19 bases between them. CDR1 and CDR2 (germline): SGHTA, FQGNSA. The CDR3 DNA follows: TGTGCCAGCAGCCCCGAAATAGGGGCGTTAGACACTGAAGCTTTCTTT. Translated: CASSPEIGALDTEAFF.

In DNA form, the CDR3 reads TGTGCCAGCAGCCGCGGACTAGCGGAGCTTAATGAGCAGTTCTTC. Its protein is CASSRGLAELNEQFF. The chain is built from TRBV11-2 and TRBJ2-1, with 10 bases matching TRBD2. Germline trimming cut 5 bases from V and 7 bases from J; bases unmatched to any gene: 8. Germline assignment: CDR1 SGHAT and CDR2 FQNNGV. The CDR3 covers 15 residues.

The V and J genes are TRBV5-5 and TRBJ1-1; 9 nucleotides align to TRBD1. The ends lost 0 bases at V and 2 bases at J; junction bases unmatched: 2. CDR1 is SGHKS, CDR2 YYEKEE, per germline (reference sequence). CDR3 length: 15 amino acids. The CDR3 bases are TGTGCCAGCAGCTTGGCGGGACAGGGTAACACTGAAGCTTTCTTT. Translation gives CASSLAGQGNTEAFF.

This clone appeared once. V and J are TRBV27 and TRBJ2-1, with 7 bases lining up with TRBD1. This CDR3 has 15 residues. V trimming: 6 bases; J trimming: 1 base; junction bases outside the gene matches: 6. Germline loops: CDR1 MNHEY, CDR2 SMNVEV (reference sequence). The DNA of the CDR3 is TGTGCCAGCAGGGATGGGACAGATTCCTACAATGAGCAGTTCTTC. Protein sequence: CASRDGTDSYNEQFF.

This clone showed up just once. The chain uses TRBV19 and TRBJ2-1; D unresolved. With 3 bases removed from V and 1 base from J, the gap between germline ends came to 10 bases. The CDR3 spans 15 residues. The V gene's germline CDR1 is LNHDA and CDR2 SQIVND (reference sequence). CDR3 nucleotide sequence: TGTGCCAGTAGTATTAGTAGTCAATCCTACAATGAGCAGTTCTTC. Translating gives CASSISSQSYNEQFF.

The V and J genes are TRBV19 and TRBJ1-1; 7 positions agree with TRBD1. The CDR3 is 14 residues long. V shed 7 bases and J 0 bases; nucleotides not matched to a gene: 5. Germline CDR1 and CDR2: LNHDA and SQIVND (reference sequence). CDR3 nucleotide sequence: TGTGCCAGTAAGACAGGGTTACTGAACACTGAAGCTTTCTTT. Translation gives CASKTGLLNTEAFF.

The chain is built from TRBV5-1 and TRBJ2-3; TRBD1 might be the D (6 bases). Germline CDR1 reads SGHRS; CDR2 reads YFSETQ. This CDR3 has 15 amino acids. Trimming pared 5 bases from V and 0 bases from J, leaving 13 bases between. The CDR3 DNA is TGCGCCAGCAGGCCAGGGGCGCTTAGCACAGATACGCAGTATTTT. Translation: CASRPGALSTDTQYF.

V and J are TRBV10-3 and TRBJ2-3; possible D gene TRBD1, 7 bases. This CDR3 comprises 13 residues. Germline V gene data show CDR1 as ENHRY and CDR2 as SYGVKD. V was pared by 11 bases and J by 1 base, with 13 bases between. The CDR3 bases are TGTGCCGCCACAGGGGAGGGCACAGATACGCAGTATTTT. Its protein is CAATGEGTDTQYF.

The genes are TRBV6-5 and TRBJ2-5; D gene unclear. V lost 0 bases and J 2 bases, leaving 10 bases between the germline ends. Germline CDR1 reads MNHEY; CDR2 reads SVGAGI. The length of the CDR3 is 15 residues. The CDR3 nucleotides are TGTGCCAGCAGTTACTCGTTCGGCAGGCAAGAGACCCAGTACTTC. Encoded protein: CASSYSFGRQETQYF.

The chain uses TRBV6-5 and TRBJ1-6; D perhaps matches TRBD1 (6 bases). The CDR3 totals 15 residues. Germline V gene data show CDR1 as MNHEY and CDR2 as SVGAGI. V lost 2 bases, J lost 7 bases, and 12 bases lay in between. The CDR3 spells CASSYMAGANSPLHF. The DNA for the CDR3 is TGTGCCAGCAGTTACATGGCAGGGGCCAATTCACCCCTCCACTTT.

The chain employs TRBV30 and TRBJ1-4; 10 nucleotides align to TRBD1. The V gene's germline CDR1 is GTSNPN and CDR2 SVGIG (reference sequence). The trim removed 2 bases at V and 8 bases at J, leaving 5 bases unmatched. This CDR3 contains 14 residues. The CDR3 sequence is CAWSRTGGEEKLFF. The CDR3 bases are TGTGCCTGGAGTAGGACAGGGGGTGAAGAAAAACTGTTTTTT.

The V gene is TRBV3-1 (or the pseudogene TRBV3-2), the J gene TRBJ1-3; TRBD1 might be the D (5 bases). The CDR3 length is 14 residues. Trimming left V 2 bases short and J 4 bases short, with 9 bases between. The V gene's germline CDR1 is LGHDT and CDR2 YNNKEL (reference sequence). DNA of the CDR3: TGTGCCAGCAGCCAAAGACAGTCCGGAAACACCATATATTTT. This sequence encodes CASSQRQSGNTIYF.

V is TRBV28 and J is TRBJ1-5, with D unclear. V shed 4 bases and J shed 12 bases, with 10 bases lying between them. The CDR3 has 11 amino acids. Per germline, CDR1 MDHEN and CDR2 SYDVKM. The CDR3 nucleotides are TGTGCCAGCAGTTCTATCGTGAGCCAGCATTTT. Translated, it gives CASSSIVSQHF.

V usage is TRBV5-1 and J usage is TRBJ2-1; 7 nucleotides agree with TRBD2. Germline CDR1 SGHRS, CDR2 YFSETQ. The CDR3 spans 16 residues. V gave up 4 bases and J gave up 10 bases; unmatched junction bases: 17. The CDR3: CASSPLIGLEGGEQFF. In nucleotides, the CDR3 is TGCGCCAGCAGCCCCTTGATCGGACTAGAGGGTGGGGAGCAGTTCTTC. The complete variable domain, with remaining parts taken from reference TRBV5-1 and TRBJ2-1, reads KAGVTQTPRYLIKTRGQQVTLSCSPISGHRSVSWYQQTPGQGLQFLFEYFSETQRNKGNFPGRFSGRQFSNSRSEMNVSTLELGDSALYLCASSPLIGLEGGEQFFGPGTRLTVL.

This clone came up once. The CDR3 region has the DNA TGTGCCAGCAGTCAGAGCGGGAGGGCCGGCAAGACCCAGTACTTC. It translates to CASSQSGRAGKTQYF. The gene calls are TRBV6-2 or TRBV6-3 and TRBJ2-5, with 10 nucleotides matching TRBD2. The CDR3 consists of 15 residues. V was clipped by 5 bases and J by 6 bases; unmatched bases: 9. The germline CDR1 and CDR2 sequences are MNHEY and SVGEGT.

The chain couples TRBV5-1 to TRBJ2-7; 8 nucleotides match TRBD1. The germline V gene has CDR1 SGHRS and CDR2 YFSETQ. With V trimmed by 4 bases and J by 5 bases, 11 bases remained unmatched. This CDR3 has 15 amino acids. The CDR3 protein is CASSKRLTGVDEQYF. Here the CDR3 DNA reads TGCGCCAGCAGCAAAAGGCTGACAGGGGTCGACGAGCAGTACTTC.

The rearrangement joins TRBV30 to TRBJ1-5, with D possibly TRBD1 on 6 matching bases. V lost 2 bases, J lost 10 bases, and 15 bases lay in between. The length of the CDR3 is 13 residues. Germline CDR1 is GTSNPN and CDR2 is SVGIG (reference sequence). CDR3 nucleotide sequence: TGTGCCTGGAGTCCTCTGCAGGGGTCCCCCCAGCATTTT. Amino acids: CAWSPLQGSPQHF.

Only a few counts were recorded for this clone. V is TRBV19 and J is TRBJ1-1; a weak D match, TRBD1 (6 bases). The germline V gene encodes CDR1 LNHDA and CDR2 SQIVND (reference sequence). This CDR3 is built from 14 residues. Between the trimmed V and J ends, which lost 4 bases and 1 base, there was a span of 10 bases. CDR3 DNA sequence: TGTGCCAGTAGTAACCAGGGGCAGAACACTGAAGCTTTCTTT. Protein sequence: CASSNQGQNTEAFF.

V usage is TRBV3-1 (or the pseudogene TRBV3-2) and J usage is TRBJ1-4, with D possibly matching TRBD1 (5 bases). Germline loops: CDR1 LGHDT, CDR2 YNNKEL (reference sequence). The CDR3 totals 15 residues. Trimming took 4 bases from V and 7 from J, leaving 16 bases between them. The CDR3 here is CASSPDGGWGEKLFF. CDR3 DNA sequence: TGTGCCAGCAGCCCGGACGGGGGGTGGGGTGAAAAACTGTTTTTT.

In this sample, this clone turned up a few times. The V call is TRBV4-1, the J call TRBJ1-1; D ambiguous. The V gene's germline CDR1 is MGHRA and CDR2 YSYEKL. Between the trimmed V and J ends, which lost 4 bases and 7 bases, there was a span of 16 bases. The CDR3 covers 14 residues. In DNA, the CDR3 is TGCGCCAGCAGCCCGGTTTTGAGGAAAGATGAAGCTTTCTTT. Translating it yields CASSPVLRKDEAFF.

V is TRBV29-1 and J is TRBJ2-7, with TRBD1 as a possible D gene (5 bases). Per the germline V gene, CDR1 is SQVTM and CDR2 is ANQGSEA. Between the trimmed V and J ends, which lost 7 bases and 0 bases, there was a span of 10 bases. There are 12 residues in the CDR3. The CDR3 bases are TGCAGCGCTATAGACAGCTCCTACGAGCAGTACTTC. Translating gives CSAIDSSYEQYF.

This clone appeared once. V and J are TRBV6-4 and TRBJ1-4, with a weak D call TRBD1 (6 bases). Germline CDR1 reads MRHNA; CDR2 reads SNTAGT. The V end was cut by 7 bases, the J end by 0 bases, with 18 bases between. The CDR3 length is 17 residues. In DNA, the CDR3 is TGTGCCAGCACCGCCAGGACAGTCGAAGCAACTAATGAAAAACTGTTTTTT. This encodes CASTARTVEATNEKLFF.